This TCR beta chain is from a study of T-cell memory formation after mild COVID-19. This clonotype was seen a few times. Its antigen is not identified. Study outcomes and limitations: Clones which contracted sat mainly in CM and EM if CD4+, and in EMRA if CD8+.

TCRdb itself ran the 5' RACE reads through MiXCR, one entry per CDR3 protein. Here the sample spans roughly 250,000 distinct CDR3 sequences, 16% being singletons. V shed 8 bases and J 6 bases; nucleotides not matched to a gene: 19. Per the germline V gene, CDR1 is MNHNS and CDR2 is SASEGT. This CDR3 has 18 residues. The sample comprised PBMCs or a T cell subset sorted from them (not recorded which). The rearrangement uses TRBV6-1 and TRBJ1-6; the match to TRBD1 covers 7 bases. The clonotype was recovered from a young man who had mild COVID-19 (a few samples of this study predate the infection). Cell type and time point are not known. The CDR3: CASSMRWGDRAANSPLHF. The CDR3 nucleotides are TGTGCCAGCTCCATGAGATGGGGCGACAGGGCCGCTAATTCACCCCTCCACTTT.